The 25 T cell receptor beta chains in this list originate from one sample, sequenced in a study of blood T cell repertoires in COVID-19. Sequencing used immunoSEQ multiplex PCR; TCRdb keeps in-frame clones, though not all of them. The data hold roughly 100,000 clones, with roughly 84% observed a single time. Specimen: peripheral blood. The source of these receptors is a human donor in a cohort sampled during active or convalescent COVID-19.

The rearrangement uses TRBV15 and TRBJ1-5; 8 nucleotides agree with TRBD1. J was trimmed by 2 bases and V by 0 bases; bases with no gene match: 6. The CDR3 contains 17 residues. Germline V gene lookup returns CDR1 LNHNV and CDR2 YYDKDF (reference sequence). CDR3 DNA: TGTGCCACCAGCAGAGACCCCGGACAGGGTGGCAATCAGCCCCAGCATTTT. It yields the protein CATSRDPGQGGNQPQHF. The full variable domain, completed using reference TRBV15 and TRBJ1-5, is DAMVIQNPRYQVTQFGKPVTLSCSQTLNHNVMYWYQQKSSQAPKLLFHYYDKDFNNEADTPDNFQSRRPNTSFCFLDIRSPGLGDTAMYLCATSRDPGQGGNQPQHFGDGTRLSIL.

This clone has a single count. This rearrangement joins TRBV18 to TRBJ2-7; weak D call: TRBD2 (6 bases). V lost 6 bases to trimming and J lost 3 bases, with 15 bases between them. Germline CDR1 KGHSH, CDR2 LQKENI. This CDR3 is 14 amino acids long. The CDR3 sequence: CASSPGTGLYEQYF. DNA for the CDR3: TGTGCCAGCTCCCCAGGGACTGGCCTCTACGAGCAGTACTTC.

J is TRBJ1-2 and V is TRBV28; 10 bases match TRBD1. The CDR3 runs to 15 residues. In germline, CDR1 is MDHEN, CDR2 SYDVKM. With V trimmed by 6 bases and J by 1 base, 5 bases remained unmatched. The CDR3 DNA reads TGTGCCAGCAGCCGGACAGGGGGACTTAACTATGGCTACACCTTC. It yields the protein CASSRTGGLNYGYTF.

The chain has TRBV14 and TRBJ1-4, with a tentative D call TRBD1 (5 bases). V gave up 4 bases and J gave up 8 bases, with 14 bases separating them. The CDR3 spans 14 residues. In germline, CDR1 is SGHDN, CDR2 FVKESK. Here the CDR3 DNA reads TGTGCCAGCAGCCCCGGGACTTATAGAGAAAAACTGTTTTTT. As protein: CASSPGTYREKLFF.

The chain has TRBV19 and TRBJ2-7; 8 bases map to TRBD1. Germline lookup yields CDR1 LNHDA and CDR2 SQIVND (reference sequence). The junction had 16 bases not matched to a gene; V was cut back by 8 bases and J by 7 bases. This CDR3 contains 15 residues. The CDR3 reads CASSPGGSGMDEQYF. CDR3 DNA: TGTGCCAGTTCCCCAGGGGGCTCCGGGATGGATGAGCAGTACTTC.

The chain has TRBV7-4 and TRBJ1-5; the match to TRBD1 covers 12 bases. The V segment lost 5 bases and the J segment 0 bases; nucleotides outside the gene matches: 5. Germline V gives CDR1 SGHVT, CDR2 SQSDAQ. The CDR3 consists of 17 residues. DNA of the CDR3: TGTGCCAGCAGCACCGGGACAGGGGGCCTTAGCAATCAGCCCCAGCATTTT. This codes for CASSTGTGGLSNQPQHF.

In its sample, this clone was seen once. This sequence joins TRBV6-2 or TRBV6-3 and TRBJ2-3, with TRBD1 identical over 7 bases. After removal of 6 bases from V and 5 bases from J, the junction contained 5 bases not matched to a gene. This CDR3 comprises 13 residues. Per the germline V gene, CDR1 is MNHEY and CDR2 is SVGEGT. CDR3 in DNA: TGTGCCAGCAGCTGGGGGACAGAAGATACGCAGTATTTT. It translates to CASSWGTEDTQYF.

CDR3 loop: CAWRVPGHSTNEKLFF. The CDR3 DNA is TGTGCCTGGAGGGTCCCGGGACACTCAACTAATGAAAAACTGTTTTTT. The rearrangement joins TRBV30 to TRBJ1-4, with D perhaps TRBD1 (6 bases). Germline V lookup: CDR1 GTSNPN, CDR2 SVGIG (reference sequence). Trimming took off 3 bases at V and 0 bases at J, with 14 bases between the two ends. The CDR3 consists of 16 residues.

The V and J genes are TRBV5-8 and TRBJ1-4; the D gene is possibly TRBD1 (6 bases). The CDR3 has 16 amino acids. CDR1 is SGHTS, CDR2 YDEGEE, per germline. V was shortened by 0 bases and J by 7 bases, with 16 bases between the two germline ends. The DNA for the CDR3 is TGTGCCAGCAGCTTGGGGACAGCCGTAAGGAGTGAAAAACTGTTTTTT. As protein: CASSLGTAVRSEKLFF.

There are a few counts of this clone. V is TRBV5-1 and J is TRBJ2-5, with TRBD2 as a possible D gene (5 bases). Trimming left V 4 bases short and J 0 bases short, with 10 bases between. The germline CDR1 and CDR2 sequences are SGHRS and YFSETQ. This CDR3 comprises 14 residues. CDR3 DNA sequence: TGCGCCAGCAGCCTGTCGGGGAACCAAGAGACCCAGTACTTC. Encoded protein: CASSLSGNQETQYF.

The rearrangement uses TRBV9 and TRBJ1-1; D perhaps matches TRBD1 (5 bases). The V and J ends lost 4 bases and 3 bases respectively, with 16 bases between them. The germline gives CDR1 SGDLS, CDR2 YYNGEE. This CDR3 has 15 residues. The CDR3, as DNA: TGTGCCAGCAGCCCCCCGGCGGGGGGGTACACTGAAGCTTTCTTT. Its protein is CASSPPAGGYTEAFF.

The V call is TRBV6-2 or TRBV6-3, the J call TRBJ1-6, with 7 bases lining up with TRBD1. With V trimmed by 5 bases and J by 9 bases, 4 bases remained unmatched. The CDR3 spans 13 residues. Germline loops: CDR1 MNHEY, CDR2 SVGEGT. The CDR3 nucleotides are TGTGCCAGCAGTGGGACAGCGACTTCACCCCTCCACTTT. It encodes CASSGTATSPLHF.

The chain uses TRBV7-3 and TRBJ2-1; maybe TRBD2 (6 bases). CDR1 and CDR2 (germline): SGHTA, FQGTGA. Trimming took off 4 bases at V and 9 bases at J, with 13 bases between the two ends. The CDR3 sequence is 13 residues long. The chain's CDR3 is CASSSMRGGEQFF. CDR3 nucleotide sequence: TGTGCCAGCAGCTCCATGAGGGGAGGTGAGCAGTTCTTC.

This rearrangement joins TRBV7-2 to TRBJ1-5, with D possibly TRBD1 on 5 matching bases. The CDR3 runs 14 residues. V was cut by 4 bases and J by 0 bases, with 7 bases left in between. The germline gives CDR1 SGHTA, CDR2 FQGNSA. CDR3 coding DNA: TGTGCCAGCAGCTGGGACTTTAGCAATCAGCCCCAGCATTTT. It specifies CASSWDFSNQPQHF.

This chain connects TRBV18 to TRBJ1-2; tentatively, D is TRBD1 (5 bases). CDR1 is KGHSH, CDR2 LQKENI, per germline. V lost 1 base and J lost 1, with 16 bases in between. This CDR3 spans 17 amino acids. CDR3 nucleotides: TGTGCCAGCTCACCACTGACAGCGAAGGCTATTAACTATGGCTACACCTTC. This sequence encodes CASSPLTAKAINYGYTF.

This clone is a singleton in its sample. The chain joins TRBV18 to TRBJ2-7; 8 nucleotides align to TRBD1. This CDR3 has 15 residues. Trimming cost V 5 bases and J 5 bases; bases outside gene matches: 11. Germline V lookup: CDR1 KGHSH, CDR2 LQKENI. The CDR3 bases are TGTGCCAGCTCATCCTCCGACAGGGGAAGCGACGAGCAGTACTTC. Its translation: CASSSSDRGSDEQYF.

This clone was detected only once. The V gene is TRBV10-3, the J gene TRBJ1-3; 7 positions match TRBD1. The CDR3 is 14 amino acids. Per the germline V gene, CDR1 is ENHRY and CDR2 is SYGVKD. V lost 0 bases and J lost 16; bases outside the gene matches: 12. The CDR3 loop is CAISESDVTGTAYF. The CDR3 DNA reads TGTGCCATCAGTGAGTCCGATGTGACGGGGACAGCGTATTTT.

V usage is TRBV18 and J usage is TRBJ1-5; 11 bases are shared with TRBD1. After removal of 4 bases from V and 6 bases from J, the junction contained 8 bases not matched to a gene. The CDR3 is 16 residues long. CDR1 KGHSH and CDR2 LQKENI come from the germline V gene. CDR3 residues: CASSLLDRGPSQPQHF. DNA for the CDR3: TGTGCCAGCTCACTCCTGGACAGGGGGCCTAGTCAGCCCCAGCATTTT.

V and J are TRBV5-6 and TRBJ1-1; no reliable D call. CDR1 and CDR2 (germline): SGHDT, YYEEEE. V lost 1 base and J 2 bases, leaving 9 bases between the germline ends. The CDR3 consists of 14 residues. The CDR3 DNA is TGTGCCAGCAGCTTGTATCTGACAAACACTGAAGCTTTCTTT. Amino acid sequence: CASSLYLTNTEAFF.

The chain combines TRBV7-9 with TRBJ2-3; D is unclear. The V end was cut by 0 bases, the J end by 1 base, with 8 bases between. Germline assignment: CDR1 SEHNR and CDR2 FQNEAQ (reference sequence). This CDR3 is 15 amino acids long. The CDR3 protein is CASSLAGWGTDTQYF. The CDR3 bases are TGTGCCAGCAGCTTAGCCGGGTGGGGCACAGATACGCAGTATTTT.

The chain employs TRBV7-8 and TRBJ1-5; D is perhaps TRBD1 (6 bases). In germline, CDR1 is SGHVS, CDR2 FQNEAQ. V shed 4 bases and J shed 5 bases, with 12 bases lying between them. The CDR3 has 14 residues. The DNA of the CDR3 is TGTGCCAGCAGCTACTCAGGGGTCCATCAGCCCCAGCATTTT. Translated: CASSYSGVHQPQHF.

V is TRBV11-2 and J is TRBJ2-3, with D possibly matching TRBD1 (6 bases). The length of the CDR3 is 12 residues. Germline V CDR1 and CDR2: SGHAT, FQNNGV. V gave up 5 bases and J gave up 7 bases, with 10 bases separating them. CDR3 bases: TGTGCCAGCAGCGCCCAGGGGTATACGCAGTATTTT. It is translated as CASSAQGYTQYF.

The chain recombines TRBV7-3 with TRBJ1-2; no clear D. In germline, CDR1 is SGHTA, CDR2 FQGTGA. CDR3 size: 17 residues. The V gene lost 5 bases and the J gene lost 4 bases, with 23 bases spanning the gap. The CDR3 DNA reads as TGTGCCAGCAGCCCCGACGTTGGGCGACCGGGAACCTATGGCTACACCTTC. Its translation is CASSPDVGRPGTYGYTF.

The rearrangement joins TRBV7-7 to TRBJ1-1; TRBD1 matches 9 bases. Per the germline V gene, CDR1 is SSHAT and CDR2 is FNYEAQ (reference sequence). The ends lost 3 bases at V and 5 bases at J; junction bases unmatched: 1. This CDR3 has 13 amino acids. This CDR3 reads CASSLDRGTEAFF. DNA of the CDR3: TGTGCCAGCAGCTTGGACAGGGGTACTGAAGCTTTCTTT.

The rearrangement uses TRBV4-1 and TRBJ1-6; D gene ambiguous. The CDR3 sequence is 15 residues long. Trimming removed 4 bases at V and 6 bases at J, with 13 bases between. Germline CDR1 and CDR2: MGHRA and YSYEKL. The chain's CDR3 is CASSPLESPNSPLHF. CDR3 in DNA: TGCGCCAGCAGCCCCTTGGAGAGTCCTAATTCACCCCTCCACTTT.